These 23 T cell receptor beta chains came from one sample sequenced in a study of blood T cell repertoires in COVID-19. The repertoire was sequenced with immunoSEQ multiplex PCR; TCRdb's copy has only in-frame clones and lacks some. The sample includes over 200,000 clones, under 90% of them seen just once. Specimen: PBMCs or T cells enriched from blood (not recorded which). The receptors were gathered from a woman between 50 and 59 years old with acute COVID-19.

The V and J genes are TRBV7-2 and TRBJ2-7; 9 bases fit TRBD1. The CDR3 length is 13 residues. Germline loops: CDR1 SGHTA, CDR2 FQGNSA. V shed 5 bases and J 6 bases; nucleotides not matched to a gene: 5. The DNA for the CDR3 is TGTGCCAGCAGCCTCGCGGACAGGGGCGAGCAGTACTTC. It encodes CASSLADRGEQYF.

The chain couples TRBV3-1 (or the pseudogene TRBV3-2) to TRBJ1-2; 9 nucleotides match TRBD1. The CDR3 runs 15 residues. CDR1 and CDR2 from the germline V gene are LGHDT and YNNKEL (reference sequence). With V trimmed by 4 bases and J by 5 bases, 8 bases remained unmatched. The CDR3 loop reads CASSPQGTGRYGYTF. CDR3 in DNA: TGTGCCAGCAGCCCCCAAGGGACAGGGCGGTATGGCTACACCTTC.

This sequence joins TRBV4-3 and TRBJ2-1; 8 nucleotides match TRBD1. Germline loops: CDR1 LGHNA, CDR2 YSLEER. The CDR3 has 14 residues. J lost 8 bases, V lost 4 bases, and 7 bases had no gene match. CDR3 in amino acids: CASSPGQGVDEQFF. CDR3 DNA: TGCGCCAGCAGCCCTGGACAGGGTGTGGATGAGCAGTTCTTC.

This chain uses TRBV5-1 with TRBJ1-3; 7 nucleotides line up with TRBD1. The J segment lost 0 bases and the V segment lost 4 bases, leaving 7 bases of the junction unmatched. This CDR3 has 16 residues. Germline V gives CDR1 SGHRS, CDR2 YFSETQ. CDR3 sequence reads: CASSRGPLNSGNTIYF. The CDR3 region has the DNA TGCGCCAGCAGCAGGGGGCCACTCAACTCTGGAAACACCATATATTTT. Filled out from reference TRBV5-1 and TRBJ1-3, the complete variable domain reads KAGVTQTPRYLIKTRGQQVTLSCSPISGHRSVSWYQQTPGQGLQFLFEYFSETQRNKGNFPGRFSGRQFSNSRSEMNVSTLELGDSALYLCASSRGPLNSGNTIYFGEGSWLTVV.

This clone was detected a few times. The chain links TRBV29-1 to TRBJ1-1; 8 nucleotides match TRBD1. The CDR3 contains 15 residues. From germline, CDR1 is SQVTM and CDR2 ANQGSEA. The junction had 5 bases not matched to a gene; V was cut back by 1 base and J by 1 base. The CDR3 sequence is CSVEGQGAGNTEAFF. CDR3 DNA sequence: TGCAGCGTTGAAGGGCAGGGGGCGGGGAACACTGAAGCTTTCTTT.

This clone was seen a handful of times. This chain joins TRBV19 and TRBJ2-7; TRBD1 matches at 10 bases. J gave up 2 bases and V 5 bases, and 9 bases lay outside the gene matches. CDR1 is LNHDA and CDR2 is SQIVND in the germline V gene (reference sequence). CDR3 length equals 16 residues. As DNA, the CDR3 is TGTGCCAGTAGTCGCCCCGGGACAGGGGCCCCCTACGAGCAGTACTTC. This codes for CASSRPGTGAPYEQYF.

The chain carries TRBV19 and TRBJ2-3; tentative D call: TRBD1 (5 bases). The CDR3 has 18 residues. CDR1 is LNHDA and CDR2 is SQIVND in the germline V gene (reference sequence). The V end lost 0 bases, the J end lost 2 bases, and 18 bases lay between the germline ends. The CDR3 loop reads CASSIDLLQGSATDTQYF. As DNA, the CDR3 is TGTGCCAGTAGTATAGATTTACTCCAGGGCTCGGCCACAGATACGCAGTATTTT.

The chain joins TRBV18 to TRBJ1-2; TRBD1 agrees at 12 bases. CDR1 KGHSH and CDR2 LQKENI come from the germline V gene. V gave up 3 bases and J gave up 8 bases; unmatched junction bases: 7. The CDR3 extends over 15 amino acids. The CDR3, as DNA: TGTGCCAGCTCACCCGGGACAGGGGGCACGTCGGGCTACACCTTC. Protein: CASSPGTGGTSGYTF.

The J gene is TRBJ1-5, the V gene TRBV28; TRBD1 matches at 10 bases. The V and J ends lost 6 bases and 5 bases, in that order; junction bases with no gene match: 4. Germline loops: CDR1 MDHEN, CDR2 SYDVKM. CDR3 length: 14 amino acids. CDR3 nucleotide sequence: TGTGCCAGCAGGACAGGGGGCAGGGATCAGCCCCAGCATTTT. Translating gives CASRTGGRDQPQHF.

The chain employs TRBV7-2 and TRBJ2-3, with D hard to call. This CDR3 spans 13 amino acids. The germline gives CDR1 SGHTA, CDR2 FQGNSA. Trimming removed 5 bases from V and 5 bases from J, with 11 bases in between. Here the CDR3 DNA reads TGTGCCAGCAGCACCCGGAACAGAGATACGCAGTATTTT. Translated: CASSTRNRDTQYF.

V is TRBV7-9 and J is TRBJ2-7; 11 nucleotides match TRBD2. The CDR3 covers 15 residues. Germline values: CDR1 SEHNR, CDR2 FQNEAQ (reference sequence). V lost 5 bases to trimming and J lost 5 bases; unmatched junction nucleotides: 8. The CDR3: CASSPRLAGTNEQYF. The CDR3 DNA sequence: TGTGCCAGCAGCCCCCGACTAGCGGGAACCAACGAGCAGTACTTC.

This chain connects TRBV19 to TRBJ2-5; TRBD1 matches at 11 bases. The germline CDR1 and CDR2 sequences are LNHDA and SQIVND (reference sequence). V dropped 7 bases and J dropped 4; count of bases not matched to a gene: 2. This CDR3 is 13 amino acids long. The CDR3 sequence is CASKDRGRETQYF. In DNA, the CDR3 is TGTGCCAGTAAGGACAGGGGGCGAGAGACCCAGTACTTC.

The chain recombines TRBV28 with TRBJ1-1; 9 bases map to TRBD1. The junction had 5 bases not matched to a gene; V was cut back by 10 bases and J by 2 bases. The V gene's germline CDR1 is MDHEN and CDR2 SYDVKM. This CDR3 has 13 amino acids. The CDR3 spells CAIYRGLNTEAFF. CDR3 nucleotide sequence: TGTGCCATCTACAGGGGGCTCAACACTGAAGCTTTCTTT.

The chain combines TRBV18 with TRBJ2-5, with TRBD2 matching 14 bases. The CDR3 is 16 amino acids. The germline V gene encodes CDR1 KGHSH and CDR2 LQKENI. V lost 6 bases, J lost 4 bases, and 7 bases stayed unmatched. The CDR3 is CASSHGGLAGGETQYF. CDR3 sequence (DNA): TGTGCCAGCTCGCACGGTGGACTAGCGGGAGGAGAGACCCAGTACTTC.

V gene TRBV2 combines with J gene TRBJ2-7; TRBD2 is a possible D gene (7 bases). Germline V gene data show CDR1 as SNHLY and CDR2 as FYNNEI. V gave up 5 bases and J gave up 3 bases, with 14 bases separating them. This CDR3 comprises 14 residues. CDR3 amino acids: CASSPWGGHYEQYF. The CDR3 bases are TGTGCCAGCAGTCCTTGGGGGGGCCACTACGAGCAGTACTTC.

The rearrangement uses TRBV28 and TRBJ1-6; D is unclear. The CDR3 is made up of 13 amino acids. The germline V gene encodes CDR1 MDHEN and CDR2 SYDVKM. V lost 7 bases and J 4 bases, leaving 8 bases between the germline ends. CDR3 DNA sequence: TGTGCCAGCATACAACAGTATAATTCACCCCTCCACTTT. This sequence encodes CASIQQYNSPLHF.

The chain employs TRBV5-5 and TRBJ2-1, with D possibly matching TRBD2 (5 bases). CDR1 is SGHKS, CDR2 YYEKEE, per germline (reference sequence). V was clipped by 7 bases and J by 6 bases, with 14 bases between them. This CDR3 spans 13 amino acids. This CDR3 is CASGFQGGNEQFF. In nucleotides, the CDR3 is TGTGCCAGCGGATTTCAAGGAGGCAATGAGCAGTTCTTC.

The chain recombines TRBV10-3 with TRBJ2-7; D might be TRBD1 (6 bases). Germline CDR1 and CDR2: ENHRY and SYGVKD. Trimming pared 7 bases from V and 6 bases from J, leaving 10 bases between. This CDR3 spans 11 amino acids. The CDR3 is CAIMTGSEQYF. CDR3 sequence (DNA): TGTGCCATCATGACAGGATCCGAGCAGTACTTC.

V gene TRBV28 combines with J gene TRBJ1-1, with D unclear. CDR1 and CDR2 from the germline V gene are MDHEN and SYDVKM. The V end lost 5 bases, the J end lost 4 bases, and 17 bases lay between the germline ends. The CDR3 is made up of 15 amino acids. CDR3 loop: CASSPGPSRGTEAFF. For the CDR3, the DNA is TGTGCCAGCAGTCCTGGCCCCTCCCGGGGCACTGAAGCTTTCTTT.

This rearrangement joins TRBV9 to TRBJ1-4, with a tentative D call TRBD1 (6 bases). Germline CDR1 is SGDLS and CDR2 is YYNGEE. This CDR3 is 18 amino acids long. The V gene lost 4 bases and the J gene lost 0 bases, with 19 bases spanning the gap. The CDR3 sequence is CASSPIQHRATTNEKLFF. The CDR3 coding sequence is TGTGCCAGCAGCCCCATACAACACAGGGCAACAACTAATGAAAAACTGTTTTTT.

The chain joins TRBV6-5 to TRBJ1-4; D may be TRBD1 (6 bases). The germline V gene has CDR1 MNHEY and CDR2 SVGAGI. The ends were cut back, 8 bases at V and 5 bases at J, with 12 bases in the middle. The CDR3 is made up of 13 amino acids. This CDR3 is CASRGGGNEKLFF. CDR3 nucleotides: TGTGCCAGCCGGGGGGGCGGAAATGAAAAACTGTTTTTT.

The chain recombines TRBV11-3 with TRBJ2-3, with a possible D match to TRBD1 (6 bases). The CDR3 is 14 amino acids. CDR1 and CDR2 from the germline V gene are SGHNT and YENEEA. Trimming cost V 5 bases and J 8 bases, with 17 bases left between them. This CDR3 reads CASSRNGQLGTQYF. CDR3 coding DNA: TGTGCCAGCAGCCGAAACGGACAGTTGGGTACGCAGTATTTT.

This rearrangement joins TRBV28 to TRBJ1-5, with D perhaps matching TRBD1 (6 bases). Germline assignment: CDR1 MDHEN and CDR2 SYDVKM. CDR3 length: 16 amino acids. The V end was cut by 8 bases, the J end by 0 bases, with 17 bases between. This CDR3 reads CASGWTVLYSNQPQHF. In DNA form, the CDR3 reads TGTGCCAGCGGTTGGACAGTTCTATATAGCAATCAGCCCCAGCATTTT. Variable domain in full (rest from reference TRBV28 and TRBJ1-5): DVKVTQSSRYLVKRTGEKVFLECVQDMDHENMFWYRQDPGLGLRLIYFSYDVKMKEKGDIPEGYSVSREKKERFSLILESASTNQTSMYLCASGWTVLYSNQPQHFGDGTRLSIL.